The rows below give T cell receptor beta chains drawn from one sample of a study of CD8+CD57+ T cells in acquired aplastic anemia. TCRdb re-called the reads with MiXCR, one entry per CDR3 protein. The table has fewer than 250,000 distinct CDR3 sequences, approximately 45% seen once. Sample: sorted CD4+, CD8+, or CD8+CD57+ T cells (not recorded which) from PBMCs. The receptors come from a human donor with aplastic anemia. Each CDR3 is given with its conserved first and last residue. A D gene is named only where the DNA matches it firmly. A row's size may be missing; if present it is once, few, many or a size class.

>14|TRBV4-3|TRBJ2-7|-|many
CASSQAAGSYEQYF
TGCGCCAGCAGCCAAGCGGCAGGATCCTACGAGCAGTACTTC
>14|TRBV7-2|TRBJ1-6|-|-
CASSPTGGNSPLHF
TGTGCCAGCAGCCCAACCGGGGGAAATTCACCCCTCCACTTT
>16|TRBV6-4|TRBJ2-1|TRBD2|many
CASSDSSGRAVDEQFF
TGTGCCAGCAGTGACTCTAGCGGGAGGGCCGTCGATGAGCAGTTCTTC
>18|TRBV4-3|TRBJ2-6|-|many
CASSQESRRVGGANVLTF
TGCGCCAGCAGCCAAGAGTCCAGGAGAGTAGGTGGGGCCAACGTCCTGACTTTC
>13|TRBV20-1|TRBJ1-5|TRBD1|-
CSARIDRDQPQHF
TGCAGTGCTAGAATCGACAGGGATCAGCCCCAGCATTTT
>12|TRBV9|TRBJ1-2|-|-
CASSVDGGGYTF
TGTGCCAGCAGCGTAGATGGGGGAGGCTACACCTTC
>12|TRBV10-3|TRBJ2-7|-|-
CAVRASMGEQYF
TGTGCCGTCCGGGCTTCGATGGGGGAGCAGTACTTC
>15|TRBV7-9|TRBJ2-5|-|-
CASSVGLRGGETQYF
TGTGCCAGCAGCGTAGGCCTCCGCGGCGGAGAGACCCAGTACTTC
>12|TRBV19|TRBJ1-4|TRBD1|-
CASSMGDRALFF
TGTGCCAGTAGTATGGGGGACAGGGCCCTGTTTTTT
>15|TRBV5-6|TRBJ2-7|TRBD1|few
CASSGQGPLSYEQYF
TGTGCCAGCAGTGGACAGGGACCCTTATCCTACGAGCAGTACTTC
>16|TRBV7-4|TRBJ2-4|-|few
CASTASTTLAKNIQYF
TGTGCCAGCACCGCCAGTACAACGTTAGCCAAAAACATTCAGTACTTC
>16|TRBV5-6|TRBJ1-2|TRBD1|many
CASSLAADRVIYGYTF
TGTGCCAGCAGCTTGGCCGCTGACAGGGTGATCTATGGCTACACCTTC
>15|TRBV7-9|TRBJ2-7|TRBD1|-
CASSLTGGASYEQYF
TGTGCCAGCAGTTTGACAGGGGGGGCCTCCTACGAGCAGTACTTC
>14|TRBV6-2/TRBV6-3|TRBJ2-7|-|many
CASSYIRDNYEQYF
TGTGCCAGCAGTTACATTCGGGACAACTACGAGCAGTACTTC
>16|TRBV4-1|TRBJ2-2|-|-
CASSQGRGSIFGELLF
TGCGCCAGCAGCCAAGGACGGGGTTCAATATTTGGGGAGCTGCTTTTT
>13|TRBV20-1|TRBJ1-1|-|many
CSARPPINTEAFF
TGCAGTGCTAGACCTCCGATAAACACTGAAGCTTTCTTT
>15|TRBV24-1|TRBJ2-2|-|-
CATSPRGLNTGELFF
TGTGCCACCAGTCCACGGGGCCTAAACACCGGGGAGCTGTTTTTT
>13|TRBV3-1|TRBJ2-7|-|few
CASSPPGSGEQYF
TGTGCCAGCAGCCCACCAGGGTCGGGGGAGCAGTACTTC
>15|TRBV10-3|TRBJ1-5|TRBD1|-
CAINPTGDSNQPQHF
TGTGCCATCAACCCGACAGGGGACAGCAATCAGCCCCAGCATTTT
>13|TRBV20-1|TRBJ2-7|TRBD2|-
CSASPRGYYEQYF
TGCAGTGCTTCCCCGCGGGGGTACTACGAGCAGTACTTC
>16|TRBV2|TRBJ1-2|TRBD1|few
CASSGLGQGADYGYTF
TGTGCCAGCAGTGGCTTGGGACAGGGGGCGGACTATGGCTACACCTTC
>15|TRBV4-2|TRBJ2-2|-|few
CASSHGSENTGELFF
TGTGCCAGCAGCCACGGGAGCGAGAACACCGGGGAGCTGTTTTTT
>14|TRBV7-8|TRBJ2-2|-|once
CASSSRKGAGELFF
TGTGCCAGCAGCTCGCGGAAGGGGGCCGGGGAGCTGTTTTTT
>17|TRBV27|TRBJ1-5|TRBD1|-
CASSLSEGGVVNQPQHF
TGTGCCAGCAGTTTATCGGAAGGGGGCGTCGTCAATCAGCCCCAGCATTTT
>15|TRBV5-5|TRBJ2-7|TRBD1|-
CASSSYGTGGYEQYF
TGTGCCAGCAGCTCCTACGGGACAGGAGGCTACGAGCAGTACTTC
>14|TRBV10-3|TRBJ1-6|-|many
CAISENGGESPLHF
TGTGCCATCAGTGAGAATGGGGGCGAATCACCCCTCCACTTT
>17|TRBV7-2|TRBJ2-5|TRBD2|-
CASSPRGLAGGFGVQYF
TGTGCCAGCAGCCCAAGGGGACTAGCGGGGGGTTTTGGTGTCCAGTACTTC
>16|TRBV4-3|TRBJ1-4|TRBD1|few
CASSQGKGQGNEKLFF
TGCGCCAGCAGCCAAGGAAAAGGACAGGGGAATGAAAAACTGTTTTTT
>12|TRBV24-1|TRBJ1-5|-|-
CATARGNQPQHF
TGTGCCACCGCCCGAGGGAATCAGCCCCAGCATTTT
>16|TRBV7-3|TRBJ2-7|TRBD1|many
CASSTNNLGQGYEQYF
TGTGCCAGCAGCACAAACAACCTGGGACAGGGCTACGAGCAGTACTTC
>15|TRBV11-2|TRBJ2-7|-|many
CASSLDKGGRYEQYF
TGTGCCAGCAGCTTAGATAAAGGGGGTCGATACGAGCAGTACTTC
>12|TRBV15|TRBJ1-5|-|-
CATSRDVQPQHF
TGTGCCACCAGCAGGGATGTTCAGCCCCAGCATTTT
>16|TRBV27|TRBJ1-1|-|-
CASSLYKEPGGTEAFF
TGTGCCAGCAGTTTATACAAGGAGCCTGGGGGCACTGAAGCTTTCTTT
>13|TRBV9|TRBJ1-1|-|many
CASSVPGLTEAFF
TGTGCCAGCAGCGTTCCAGGGCTCACTGAAGCTTTCTTT
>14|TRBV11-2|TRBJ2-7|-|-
CASSYGDKFSEQYF
TGTGCCAGCAGCTATGGGGACAAGTTCAGCGAGCAGTACTTC
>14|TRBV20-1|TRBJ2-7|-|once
CSARDTGISYEQYF
TGCAGTGCTAGGGACACTGGGATCTCCTACGAGCAGTACTTC
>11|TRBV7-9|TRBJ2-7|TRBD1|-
CASSLADREYF
TGTGCCAGCAGCTTAGCCGACAGGGAGTACTTC
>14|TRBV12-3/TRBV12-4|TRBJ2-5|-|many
CASSSRGIQETQYF
TGTGCCAGCAGTTCCAGGGGAATACAAGAGACCCAGTACTTC
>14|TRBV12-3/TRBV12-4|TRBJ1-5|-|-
CASSLAGGNQPQHF
TGTGCCAGCAGTTTAGCGGGGGGCAATCAGCCCCAGCATTTT
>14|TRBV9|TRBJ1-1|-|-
CASSLQADLPEAFF
TGTGCCAGCAGCTTACAGGCGGACCTTCCTGAAGCTTTCTTT
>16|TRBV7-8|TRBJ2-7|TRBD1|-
CASSLGDRTGKGEQYF
TGTGCCAGCAGCTTGGGGGACAGGACCGGGAAGGGGGAGCAGTACTTC
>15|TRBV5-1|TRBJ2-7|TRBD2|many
CASSLSQRGVYEQYF
TGCGCCAGCAGCTTATCTCAGCGGGGGGTTTACGAGCAGTACTTC
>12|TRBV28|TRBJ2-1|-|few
CASSLFDNEQFF
TGTGCCAGCAGTTTATTCGACAATGAGCAGTTCTTC
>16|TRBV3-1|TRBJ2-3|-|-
CASSQETGHSTDTQYF
TGTGCCAGCAGCCAAGAGACGGGACACAGCACAGATACGCAGTATTTT
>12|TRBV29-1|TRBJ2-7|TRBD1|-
CSAGTVPYEQYF
TGCAGCGCAGGGACAGTCCCCTACGAGCAGTACTTC
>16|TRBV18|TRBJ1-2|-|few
CASSPETGTGGYGYTF
TGTGCCAGCTCACCAGAGACAGGCACGGGTGGCTATGGCTACACCTTC
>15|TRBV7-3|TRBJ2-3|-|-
CASSSREGSVDTQYF
TGTGCCAGCAGCTCCCGAGAGGGCTCGGTCGATACGCAGTATTTT
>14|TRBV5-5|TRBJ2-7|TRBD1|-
CASSYRQGVGEQYF
TGTGCCAGCAGCTACCGACAGGGGGTCGGCGAGCAGTACTTC
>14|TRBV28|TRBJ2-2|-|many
CASSFGASTGELFF
TGTGCCAGCAGTTTCGGGGCTTCCACCGGGGAGCTGTTTTTT
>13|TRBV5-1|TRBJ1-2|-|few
CASSDDTIYGYTF
TGCGCCAGCAGCGATGACACAATCTATGGCTACACCTTC
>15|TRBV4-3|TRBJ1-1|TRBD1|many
CASSQVGQFGTEAFF
TGCGCCAGCAGCCAGGTGGGACAGTTTGGGACTGAAGCTTTCTTT
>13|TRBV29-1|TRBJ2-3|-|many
CSVVQVRGDTQYF
TGCAGCGTCGTACAGGTAAGAGGTGATACGCAGTATTTT
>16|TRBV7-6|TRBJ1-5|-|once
CASSLAGHGGNQPQHF
TGTGCCAGCAGCTTAGCAGGCCACGGGGGCAATCAGCCCCAGCATTTT